Below are 20 T cell receptor beta chains sequenced from a single sample in a study of regulatory T cells in long-lasting Graves disease. CDR3-region Arm-PCR and iRepertoire HTBI primers produced the TCR beta libraries. TCRdb ran MiXCR on the multiplex PCR reads and lists one entry per CDR3 protein. The table shows 350,000 to 500,000 distinct CDR3 sequences, with 12% to 15% occurring only once. Time point of the sample: newly diagnosed GD, antithyroid drugs for less than 3 months. The authors made the TCR library using RNA they extracted from PBMCs. These same data were also listed under a study on T cells in Graves' hyperthyroidism and ophthalmopathy.

The material was peripheral blood mononuclear cells (PBMCs), obtained at new diagnosis, from a patient treated with antithyroid drugs. The receptors were gathered from a woman aged 50 to 65 with Graves disease.

Comment on this clonotype: This could be a read error, since a much larger clone is one nucleotide away. V gene TRBV2 combines with J gene TRBJ1-5; the D is unclear. This CDR3 has 12 amino acids. V lost 6 bases to trimming and J lost 5 bases, with 8 bases between them. CDR1 is SNHLY, CDR2 FYNNEI, per germline. The CDR3 here is CASSALDQPQHF. For the CDR3, the DNA is TGTGCCAGCAGCGCCCTGGATCAGCCCCAGCATTTT.

This clonotype was observed many times. The chain employs TRBV5-1 and TRBJ2-1; the D is unclear. The CDR3 covers 17 residues. The germline V and J ends were trimmed by 9 bases and 5 bases, with 27 bases remaining between them. CDR1 is SGHRS, CDR2 YFSETQ, per germline. The CDR3 region has the DNA TGCGCCACCAGAAGAGTTCCTTCGCCAGTTGAGGACAATGAGCAGTTCTTC. Translation: CATRRVPSPVEDNEQFF.

This clonotype showed up many times. The chain combines TRBV6-1 with TRBJ2-7, with 10 bases identical to TRBD2. Germline V gene sequence: CDR1 MNHNS, CDR2 SASEGT. The CDR3 runs to 17 residues. V trimming: 5 bases; J trimming: 4 bases; junction bases outside the gene matches: 14. CDR3 nucleotide sequence: TGTGCCAGCAGTCCCCTCCTGGCTAGCGGGGGTATTTACGAGCAGTACTTC. Protein sequence: CASSPLLASGGIYEQYF.

This clonotype was counted ten times or more. V and J are TRBV20-1 and TRBJ2-7; D is ambiguous. The germline V gene has CDR1 DFQATT and CDR2 SNEGSKA (reference sequence). Trimming took 6 bases from V and 0 from J, leaving 9 bases between them. This CDR3 is built from 12 residues. The CDR3 sequence: CSAPRDSYEQYF. The CDR3 nucleotides read TGCAGTGCACCGCGTGACTCCTACGAGCAGTACTTC.

This clonotype was counted at least ten times. The rearrangement joins TRBV7-9 to TRBJ2-1; TRBD2 aligns across 9 bases. V shed 6 bases and J 9 bases; nucleotides not matched to a gene: 9. The CDR3 consists of 14 residues. In germline, CDR1 is SEHNR, CDR2 FQNEAQ (reference sequence). CDR3 nucleotide sequence: TGTGCCAGCAGTCGGGCGGGAGGGCCAGGTGAGCAGTTCTTC. Translation: CASSRAGGPGEQFF.

The chain is built from TRBV24-1 and TRBJ2-7, with TRBD1 matching over 10 bases. Germline V gene lookup returns CDR1 KGHDR and CDR2 SFDVKD. CDR3 size: 16 residues. The junction had 12 bases not matched to a gene; V was cut back by 4 bases and J by 7 bases. CDR3 sequence (DNA): TGTGCCACCAGTGACCAGAAGACAGGGGGCCGGTGGGAGCAGTACTTC. Translated, it gives CATSDQKTGGRWEQYF.

At least ten counts were recorded for this clonotype. The V and J genes are TRBV3-1 and TRBJ2-5, with D uncertain. This CDR3 spans 14 amino acids. Trimming stripped 1 base from V and 5 bases from J, with 11 bases between. The germline gives CDR1 LGHDT, CDR2 YNNKEL (reference sequence). The CDR3 loop reads CASSQVQVRETQYF. CDR3 coding DNA: TGTGCCAGCAGCCAAGTTCAGGTGCGGGAGACCCAGTACTTC.

This clonotype has a handful of counts. The chain joins TRBV12-3 or TRBV12-4 to TRBJ1-5, with TRBD1 as a possible D gene (5 bases). This CDR3 has 14 amino acids. The germline V and J ends were trimmed by 5 bases and 3 bases, with 11 bases remaining between them. The CDR3 reads CASSRTGINQPQHF. As DNA, the CDR3 is TGTGCCAGCAGTCGCACAGGAATCAATCAGCCCCAGCATTTT.

The rearrangement links TRBV20-1 to TRBJ2-7, with D possibly matching TRBD1 (5 bases). CDR1 DFQATT and CDR2 SNEGSKA come from the germline V gene (reference sequence). The CDR3 contains 13 residues. Between the trimmed V and J ends, which lost 6 bases and 3 bases, there was a span of 15 bases. The DNA for the CDR3 is TGCAGTGCCCGACAGTCGGTAGGCTACGAGCAGTACTTC. This sequence encodes CSARQSVGYEQYF.

This clonotype occurred many times. The chain links TRBV7-8 to TRBJ2-2; 7 positions match TRBD2. The CDR3 has 14 amino acids. V lost 4 bases, J lost 7 bases, and 6 bases stayed unmatched. Germline V gives CDR1 SGHVS, CDR2 FQNEAQ. CDR3: CASSSGLDGGELFF. The CDR3 nucleotides are TGTGCCAGCAGCTCCGGACTAGACGGCGGGGAGCTGTTTTTT.

This clonotype was seen many times. The chain couples TRBV5-1 to TRBJ2-5; 12 nucleotides align to TRBD2. The J segment lost 0 bases and the V segment lost 4 bases, leaving 1 base of the junction unmatched. The length of the CDR3 is 15 residues. CDR1 is SGHRS, CDR2 YFSETQ, per germline. Here the CDR3 reads CASSGTSGYQETQYF. The CDR3 DNA sequence: TGCGCCAGCAGCGGGACTAGCGGGTACCAAGAGACCCAGTACTTC.

At least ten counts were recorded for this clonotype. The V and J genes are TRBV12-3 or TRBV12-4 and TRBJ2-2, with D possibly matching TRBD2 (5 bases). The CDR3 totals 14 residues. V was trimmed by 5 bases and J by 8 bases, leaving 15 bases between them. CDR3 in DNA: TGTGCCAGCAGTCTCCCCCCTGGGAGTGGGGAGCTGTTTTTT. Translating it yields CASSLPPGSGELFF.

The table lists this clonotype with a few counts. The gene calls are TRBV4-2 and TRBJ1-1; D perhaps matches TRBD1 (5 bases). CDR1 is LGHNA and CDR2 is YNFKEQ in the germline V gene. V lost 0 bases to trimming and J lost 11 bases, with 13 bases between them. The CDR3 spans 13 residues. The CDR3 is CASSQDLAGLAFF. DNA of the CDR3: TGTGCCAGCAGCCAAGATTTGGCAGGGTTGGCTTTCTTT.

This clonotype was counted many times. The gene calls are TRBV11-2 and TRBJ2-7, with D perhaps TRBD2 (5 bases). This CDR3 is 13 amino acids long. Between the trimmed V and J ends, which lost 5 bases and 3 bases, there was a span of 11 bases. Germline V gene data show CDR1 as SGHAT and CDR2 as FQNNGV. CDR3: CASSQAVFYEQYF. The CDR3 nucleotides read TGTGCCAGCAGCCAAGCGGTGTTCTACGAGCAGTACTTC.

This clonotype was observed a handful of times. V is TRBV20-1 and J is TRBJ2-5; TRBD2 matches 14 bases. The CDR3 has 17 residues. V trimming: 5 bases; J trimming: 6 bases; junction bases outside the gene matches: 14. CDR1 and CDR2 (germline): DFQATT, SNEGSKA (reference sequence). The CDR3 is CSAQGLAGDRDPKTQYF. Here the CDR3 DNA reads TGCAGTGCTCAGGGACTAGCGGGAGATAGGGACCCGAAGACCCAGTACTTC.

This clonotype showed up just once. This clone may be a read error of a much larger clone one base away. The rearrangement links TRBV6-2 or TRBV6-3 to TRBJ2-5, with D possibly matching TRBD2 (5 bases). Looked up from germline, CDR1 is MNHEY and CDR2 is SVGEGT. This CDR3 has 14 residues. CDR3 sequence reads: CASIKDFSRETQCF. CDR3 nucleotide sequence: TGTGCCAGCATTAAGGACTTTTCCCGAGAGACCCAGTGCTTC.

The table lists this clonotype with many counts. V is TRBV2 and J is TRBJ2-2, with 8 bases lining up with TRBD1. V trimming: 6 bases; J trimming: 3 bases; junction bases outside the gene matches: 6. Germline V gene data show CDR1 as SNHLY and CDR2 as FYNNEI. This CDR3 is built from 15 residues. For the CDR3, the DNA is TGTGCCAGCAGGAGGACAGGGTACGACACCGGGGAGCTGTTTTTT. Translation gives CASRRTGYDTGELFF.

This clonotype showed up many times. The chain has TRBV11-2 and TRBJ1-2, with 8 bases aligning to TRBD1. Germline CDR1 and CDR2: SGHAT and FQNNGV. V lost 5 bases, J lost 9 bases, and 8 bases stayed unmatched. The CDR3 contains 13 residues. CDR3 DNA sequence: TGTGCCAGCAGCCACGGACAGGGAAGTCGCTACACCTTC. As protein: CASSHGQGSRYTF.

This clonotype appeared many times. CDR3 bases: TGTGCCAGCAGCACCTCAGCGGGATACGAGCAGTACTTC. Its translation is CASSTSAGYEQYF. The rearrangement joins TRBV7-9 to TRBJ2-7; 7 nucleotides match TRBD2. The CDR3 extends over 13 amino acids. CDR1 SEHNR and CDR2 FQNEAQ come from the germline V gene (reference sequence). J was trimmed by 4 bases and V by 5 bases; bases with no gene match: 5.

In this sample, this clonotype turned up many times. Here the CDR3 DNA reads TGTGCCAGCAGCTTCCCGTGGGGACATCAAGCAGATACGCAGTATTTT. Its translation: CASSFPWGHQADTQYF. This chain links TRBV7-8 with TRBJ2-3; the D gene is possibly TRBD1 (6 bases). The CDR3 consists of 16 residues. V gave up 3 bases and J gave up 4 bases, with 17 bases separating them. Germline CDR1 is SGHVS and CDR2 is FQNEAQ.